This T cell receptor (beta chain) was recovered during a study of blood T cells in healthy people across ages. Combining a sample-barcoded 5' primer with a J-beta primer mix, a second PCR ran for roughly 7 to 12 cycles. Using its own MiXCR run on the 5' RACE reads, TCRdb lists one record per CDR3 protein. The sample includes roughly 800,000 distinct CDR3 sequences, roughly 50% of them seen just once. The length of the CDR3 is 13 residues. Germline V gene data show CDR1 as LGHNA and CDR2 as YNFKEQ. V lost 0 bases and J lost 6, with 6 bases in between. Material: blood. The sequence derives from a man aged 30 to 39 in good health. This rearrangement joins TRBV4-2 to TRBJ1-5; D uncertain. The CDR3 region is CASSQEEGQPQHF. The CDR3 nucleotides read TGTGCCAGCAGCCAAGAAGAGGGTCAGCCCCAGCATTTT.